The clone carrying this TCR beta chain has ten or more counts. Its antigen is as yet unknown. Gene and germline names: mouse. The read ends 4 residues before the CDR3 terminus; that terminus is restored from the germline J gene. Within the sample, other DNA sequences also encode this same CDR3. RNA was extracted and reverse transcribed into cDNA as the sequencing template. Profiled with immunoSEQ multiplex PCR; TCRdb holds only in-frame clones, not every one. This set yields more than 250,000 clones and no singletons; the top ten hold 1.2%. This sample was taken from a study of CD8+ T cells in alopecia areata. About the study: Female C3H/HeJ mice aged about 7-10 weeks received skin from approximately 6-13-month-old C3H/HeJ donors with spontaneous alopecia.

Overall study findings and caveats: Scalp sample data also include resident alphabeta T cells from normal skin. Patients displayed less clarity in TCR sharing than mice, a finding possibly related to HLA. Normal scalp had lower clonality than lesional scalp, with alopecia totalis/universalis lesions showing this most strongly.

The V gene's germline CDR1 is GKSSPN and CDR2 SITVG. The CDR3 totals 14 residues. The ends were cut back, 0 bases at V and 0 bases at J, with 8 bases in the middle. After pooling, cutaneous lymph node cells were sorted with CD4, CD8alpha, NKG2D, NKG2ACE and other markers. The receptor was isolated from a C3H/HeJ mouse with alopecia areata. Strain haplotype at MHC: H2-k. Sequenced: CD4+ T cells sorted from a lymph node. The chain has TRBV31 and TRBJ1-2; weak D call: TRBD1 (6 bases). CDR3 region: CAWSLGTSNSDYTF. The DNA read from the CDR3 is TGTGCCTGGAGTCTAGGGACATCAAACTCC.